These T cell receptor beta chains were read from a single sample in a study of PD-1 blockade in classical Hodgkin lymphoma. Generated by immunoSEQ multiplex PCR, the TCRdb table keeps only in-frame clones and is missing some. The sample has 45,000 or so clones, 65% to 85% seen once. Sequencing used peripheral blood mononuclear cells (PBMCs), obtained at baseline. These receptors were obtained from a human donor with classical Hodgkin lymphoma. Both conserved end residues are part of each CDR3. A D gene is named only where the DNA matches it firmly. Only part of the rows carry a size: once, few, many, or a class if the clone is expanded.

clone_size,d_call,j_call,v_call,cdr3_nt,cdr3_aa
NA,TRBD1,TRBJ1-2,TRBV10-3,TGTGCCATCAGTTCAAAGACAGGGATCAACAATGGCTACACCTTC,CAISSKTGINNGYTF
NA,NA,TRBJ1-5,TRBV10-2,TGCGCCAGCAGTGATGGAGAATACAATCAGCCCCAGCATTTT,CASSDGEYNQPQHF
NA,NA,TRBJ2-2,TRBV14,TGTGCCAGCAGCCAGCAGGGTTCCGGGGAGCTGTTTTTT,CASSQQGSGELFF
once,NA,TRBJ2-7,TRBV9,TGTGCCAGCAGCGGTGGGACACACTACGAGCAGTACTTC,CASSGGTHYEQYF
few,NA,TRBJ1-6,TRBV14,TGTGCCAGCAGCTGGGGGGGAAATTCACCCCTCCACTTT,CASSWGGNSPLHF
NA,NA,TRBJ1-2,TRBV11-2,TGTGCCAGCACAGTGGCAACTTATGGCTACACCTTC,CASTVATYGYTF
few,NA,TRBJ1-2,TRBV5-4,TGTGCCAGCAGCCGCTCGGGCTGGTTCTATGGCTACACCTTC,CASSRSGWFYGYTF
few,NA,TRBJ2-2,TRBV4-1,TGCGCCAGCAGCCAAGCAGAGAACACCGGGGAGCTGTTTTTT,CASSQAENTGELFF
NA,TRBD1,TRBJ1-2,TRBV5-1,TGCGCCAGCAGCTTGCAGGGGGGTTTAGCGAACTATGGCTACACCTTC,CASSLQGGLANYGYTF
NA,TRBD1,TRBJ1-4,TRBV13,TGTGCCAGCAGCCACAGGGGTTCCCAAGAAAAACTGTTTTTT,CASSHRGSQEKLFF
few,NA,TRBJ2-7,TRBV13,TGTGCCAGCAGCTTAGACGCAAGCTCCTACGAGCAGTACTTC,CASSLDASSYEQYF
NA,TRBD1,TRBJ1-1,TRBV4-1,TGCGCCAGCAGCCAAGATCGAAGACAGGGGAGAGCTGAAGCTTTCTTT,CASSQDRRQGRAEAFF
NA,NA,TRBJ2-6,TRBV19,TGTGCCAGCGAGAAGGGCAGGGGCGGGGCCAACGTCCTGACTTTC,CASEKGRGGANVLTF
NA,NA,TRBJ2-7,TRBV19,TGTGCCAGTAATCAGGATACCTACGAGCAGTACTTC,CASNQDTYEQYF
NA,NA,TRBJ2-5,TRBV5-1,TGCGCCAGCAGCCAAGGGAGGTTTCAAGAGACCCAGTACTTC,CASSQGRFQETQYF
NA,NA,TRBJ1-2,TRBV18,TGTGCCAGCTCCCCCTTAGGGGGAAATGGCTACACCTTC,CASSPLGGNGYTF
NA,NA,TRBJ1-3,TRBV18,TGTGCCAGCTCATCGGGACCCAACCCCTCTGGAAACACCATATATTTT,CASSSGPNPSGNTIYF
NA,TRBD1,TRBJ1-6,TRBV2,TGTGCCAGCAAACTCCGGGACAGGGGTTTTAATTCACCCCTCCACTTT,CASKLRDRGFNSPLHF
NA,NA,TRBJ1-6,TRBV6-5,TGTGCCAGCAGTTACTCGACCGGAATTAATTCACCCCTCCACTTT,CASSYSTGINSPLHF
few,NA,TRBJ1-2,TRBV29-1,TGCAGCGTTGAAGGGTCGACAGATCTACTCTATGGCTACACCTTC,CSVEGSTDLLYGYTF
medium-sized,NA,TRBJ1-5,TRBV5-7,TGTGCCAGCAGTGCGGACAGAGACAATCAGCCCCAGCATTTT,CASSADRDNQPQHF
NA,NA,TRBJ2-5,TRBV6-6,TGTGCCAGCAGCCGAACCAAGAGGAAGGAGACCCAGTACTTC,CASSRTKRKETQYF
once,NA,TRBJ2-5,TRBV7-5,TGTGTCAGAAGCAGACAGGGTTCGGATGAGACCCAGTACTTC,CVRSRQGSDETQYF
NA,NA,TRBJ2-7,TRBV9,TGTGCCAGCAGCGTCAGGGACGGACCCTACGAGCAGTACTTC,CASSVRDGPYEQYF
once,TRBD2,TRBJ2-7,TRBV11-1,TGTGCCAGCAGCTTGAGAACTAGCGGGAGTGGGGGCGAGCAGTACTTC,CASSLRTSGSGGEQYF
NA,NA,TRBJ1-4,TRBV5-1,TGCGCCAGCAGCTTGGACAGTACTAATGAAAAACTGTTTTTT,CASSLDSTNEKLFF
NA,NA,TRBJ1-1,TRBV5-6,TGTGCCAGCAGCTTAGATACGGGTAGGACTGAAGCTTTCTTT,CASSLDTGRTEAFF
NA,TRBD1,TRBJ2-4,TRBV6-6,TGTGCCAGCAGGGAACAACAGGGGGCGCGGAACATTCAGTACTTC,CASREQQGARNIQYF
NA,NA,TRBJ1-1,TRBV5-1,TGCGCCAGCAGCCCAACAGAGAACACTGAAGCTTTCTTT,CASSPTENTEAFF
NA,NA,TRBJ2-1,TRBV5-1,TGCGCCAGCAGCTTGGGCGGGGGCAGAATAAATGAGCAGTTCTTC,CASSLGGGRINEQFF
NA,TRBD1,TRBJ1-2,TRBV5-1,TGCGCCAGCAGCACCGACAACAGGGGCCCTAACTATGGCTACACCTTC,CASSTDNRGPNYGYTF
few,NA,TRBJ2-7,TRBV11-3,TGTGCCAGCAGCCCGACTCAGACCTACGAGCAGTACTTC,CASSPTQTYEQYF
NA,TRBD1,TRBJ2-7,TRBV5-1,TGCGCCAGCAGCTTGTCCAGGGGGCTAAACGAGCAGTACTTC,CASSLSRGLNEQYF
few,NA,TRBJ1-3,TRBV7-8,TGTGCCAGCAGCTTAGCGTCTGGGGCAGGGGCTGGAAACACCATATATTTT,CASSLASGAGAGNTIYF
NA,NA,TRBJ2-7,TRBV19,TGTGCCAGTAGTTCTGACTCCACTGCCTACGAGCAGTACTTC,CASSSDSTAYEQYF
NA,NA,TRBJ2-3,TRBV2,TGTGCCAGCACCCTTCTGTTCACAGATACGCAGTATTTT,CASTLLFTDTQYF
few,TRBD2,TRBJ2-5,TRBV6-5,TGTGCCAGCGCCGGGACTAGCGGTCCCGGAGAGACCCAGTACTTC,CASAGTSGPGETQYF
NA,NA,TRBJ1-2,TRBV28,TGTGCCAGCAGTTTGGACTATGGCTACACCTTC,CASSLDYGYTF
NA,TRBD2,TRBJ2-5,TRBV2,TGTGCCAGCAGTCTCCTAGCGGTCGGGGGGACCCAGTACTTC,CASSLLAVGGTQYF
NA,TRBD2,TRBJ2-1,TRBV5-6,TGTGCCAGCAGCCCAACTAGCGGGTCACACAATGAGCAGTTCTTC,CASSPTSGSHNEQFF
few,NA,TRBJ2-2,TRBV5-1,TGCGCCAGCAGCTTGCAGGGGCCCTACACCGGGGAGCTGTTTTTT,CASSLQGPYTGELFF
NA,NA,TRBJ2-1,TRBV11-2,TGTGCCAGCAGACTTATGGAGCAAGCCAATGAGCAGTTCTTC,CASRLMEQANEQFF
few,TRBD1,TRBJ2-2,TRBV19,TGTGCCAGTAGTACGACAGGGGTCGCCGGGGAGCTGTTTTTT,CASSTTGVAGELFF
NA,NA,TRBJ1-3,TRBV6-6,TGTGCCAGCAGAAACAGGGTCTCTGGAAACACCATATATTTT,CASRNRVSGNTIYF
NA,TRBD2,TRBJ2-5,TRBV27,TGTGCCAGCAGTTTAAAGACTAGCTCCGGGGAGACCCAGTACTTC,CASSLKTSSGETQYF
once,TRBD1,TRBJ2-7,TRBV7-6,TGTGCCAGCAGCTTAAGGGACAGCTACGAGCAGTACTTC,CASSLRDSYEQYF
NA,NA,TRBJ1-1,TRBV7-8,TGTGCCAGCAGCTTATCGGGGGCCCCCATGAACACTGAAGCTTTCTTT,CASSLSGAPMNTEAFF
once,NA,TRBJ2-7,TRBV30,TGTGCCTGGAGTGTGGGTGGGGGGCTCTCCTACGAGCAGTACTTC,CAWSVGGGLSYEQYF
once,NA,TRBJ1-1,TRBV27,TGTGCCAGCAGTCCGCAGGGGCGGAGCACTGAAGCTTTCTTT,CASSPQGRSTEAFF
once,TRBD1,TRBJ1-2,TRBV27,TGTGCCAGCAGTTCGACAGGGGGCACCTATGGCTACACCTTC,CASSSTGGTYGYTF
once,NA,TRBJ1-1,TRBV27,TGTGCCAGCAGTTTAGGAGGGGTAAACACTGAAGCTTTCTTT,CASSLGGVNTEAFF
NA,NA,TRBJ1-1,TRBV11-3,TGTGCCAGCAGCTTAGCGTCGGGGAACACTGAAGCTTTCTTT,CASSLASGNTEAFF
NA,NA,TRBJ1-1,TRBV6-5,TGTGCCAGCAGTCCACCGGGACGGCGGACCACTGAAGCTTTCTTT,CASSPPGRRTTEAFF
NA,NA,TRBJ2-1,TRBV29-1,TGCAGCGGCCAAGGGGGAGACGGGGGCGGGGAGCAGTTCTTC,CSGQGGDGGGEQFF